This T cell receptor (beta chain) appears in the sequencing data of a study of early T cells in non-severe SARS-CoV-2 infection. Study-level background: The input, bulk RNA from unsorted whole blood, was sequenced, and chains were unpaired.

This clonotype was detected a few times. TCRdb redid the calling of the 5' RACE reads with MiXCR, one entry per CDR3 protein. The sample holds 75,000 to 100,000 distinct CDR3 sequences; more than 13% are singletons and the top ten take less than 7%. Trimming cost V 8 bases and J 8 bases; bases outside gene matches: 12. The CDR3 spans 14 residues. Per the germline V gene, CDR1 is DFQATT and CDR2 is SNEGSKA (reference sequence). The V call is TRBV20-1, the J call TRBJ1-4; 9 bases align to TRBD1. Sequencing was done on a sample of whole blood. This receptor was obtained from an adult who was a healthcare worker with PCR-confirmed SARS-CoV-2 infection or an uninfected control (not recorded which). The CDR3 loop reads CSSPRRQGGEKLFF. Written as DNA, the CDR3 is TGCAGTTCTCCTCGCCGACAGGGGGGCGAAAAACTGTTTTTT.